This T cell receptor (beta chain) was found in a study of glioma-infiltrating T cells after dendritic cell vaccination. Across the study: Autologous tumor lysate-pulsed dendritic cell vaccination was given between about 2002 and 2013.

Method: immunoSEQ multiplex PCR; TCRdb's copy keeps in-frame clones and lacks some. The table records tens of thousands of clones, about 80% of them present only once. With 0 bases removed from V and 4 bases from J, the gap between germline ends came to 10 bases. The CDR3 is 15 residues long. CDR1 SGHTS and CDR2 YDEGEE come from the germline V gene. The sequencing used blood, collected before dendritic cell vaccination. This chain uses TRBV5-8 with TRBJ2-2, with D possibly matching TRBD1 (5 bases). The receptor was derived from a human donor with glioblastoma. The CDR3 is CASSLDRQGTGELFF. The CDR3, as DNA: TGTGCCAGCAGCTTGGACCGCCAGGGCACCGGGGAGCTGTTTTTT.